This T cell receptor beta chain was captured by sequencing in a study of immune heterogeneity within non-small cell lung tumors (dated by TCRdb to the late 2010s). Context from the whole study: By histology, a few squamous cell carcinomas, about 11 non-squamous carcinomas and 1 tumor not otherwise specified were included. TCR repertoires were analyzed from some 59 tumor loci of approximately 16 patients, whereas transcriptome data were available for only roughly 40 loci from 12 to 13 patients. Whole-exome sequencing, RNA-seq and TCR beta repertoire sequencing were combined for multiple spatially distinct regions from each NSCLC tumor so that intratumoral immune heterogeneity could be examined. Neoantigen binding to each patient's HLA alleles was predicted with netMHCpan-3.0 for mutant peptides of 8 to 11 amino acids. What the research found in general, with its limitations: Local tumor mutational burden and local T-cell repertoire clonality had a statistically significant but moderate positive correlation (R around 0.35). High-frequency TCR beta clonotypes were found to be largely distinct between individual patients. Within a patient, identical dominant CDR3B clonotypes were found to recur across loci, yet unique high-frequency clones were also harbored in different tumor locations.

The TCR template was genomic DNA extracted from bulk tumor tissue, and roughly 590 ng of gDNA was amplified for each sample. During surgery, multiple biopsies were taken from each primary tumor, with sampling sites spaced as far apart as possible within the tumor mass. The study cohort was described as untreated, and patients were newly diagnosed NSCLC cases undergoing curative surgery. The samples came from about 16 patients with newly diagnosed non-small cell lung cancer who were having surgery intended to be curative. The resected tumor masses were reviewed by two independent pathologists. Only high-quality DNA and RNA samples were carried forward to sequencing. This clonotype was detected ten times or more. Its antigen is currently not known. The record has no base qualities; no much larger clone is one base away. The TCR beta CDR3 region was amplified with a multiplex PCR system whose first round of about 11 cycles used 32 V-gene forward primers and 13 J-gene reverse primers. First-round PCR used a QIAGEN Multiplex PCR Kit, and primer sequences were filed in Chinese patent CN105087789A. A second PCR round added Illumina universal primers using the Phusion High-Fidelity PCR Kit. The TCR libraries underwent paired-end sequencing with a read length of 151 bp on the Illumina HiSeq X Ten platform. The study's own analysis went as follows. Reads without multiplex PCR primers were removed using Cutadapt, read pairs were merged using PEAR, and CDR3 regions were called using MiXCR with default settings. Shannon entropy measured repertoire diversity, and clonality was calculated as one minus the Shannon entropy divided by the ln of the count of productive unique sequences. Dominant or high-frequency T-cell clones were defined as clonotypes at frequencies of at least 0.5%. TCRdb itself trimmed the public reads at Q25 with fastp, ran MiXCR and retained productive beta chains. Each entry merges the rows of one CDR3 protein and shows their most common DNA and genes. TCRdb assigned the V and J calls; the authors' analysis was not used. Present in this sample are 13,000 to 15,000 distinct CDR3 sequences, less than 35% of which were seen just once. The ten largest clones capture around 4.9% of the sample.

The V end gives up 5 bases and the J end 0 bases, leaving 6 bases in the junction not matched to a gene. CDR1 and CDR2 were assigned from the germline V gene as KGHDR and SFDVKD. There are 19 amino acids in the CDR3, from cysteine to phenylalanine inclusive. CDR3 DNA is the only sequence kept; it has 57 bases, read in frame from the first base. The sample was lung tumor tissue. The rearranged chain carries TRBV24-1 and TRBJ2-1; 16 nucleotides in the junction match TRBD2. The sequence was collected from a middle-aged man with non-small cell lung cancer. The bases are TGTGCCACCAGTGTTGGGGGACTAGCGGGAGGGAGCTCCTACAATGAGCAGTTCTTC. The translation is CATSVGGLAGGSSYNEQFF.